This T cell receptor beta chain was found in a study of blood T cell repertoires in COVID-19. At the level of the study: Sources were T cells, B-cell-depleted T cells, or PBMCs; the material itself was cDNA or gDNA.

Some clones are missing from TCRdb's copy, which holds only in-frame ones; the method was immunoSEQ multiplex PCR. The sample gives some 45,000 clones, 88% of which show up once; 13% to 15% is in the top ten. V gave up 3 bases and J gave up 0 bases; unmatched junction bases: 1. Germline CDR1 reads ENHRY; CDR2 reads SYGVKD. This CDR3 spans 15 amino acids. The sequence derives from a human donor in a cohort sampled during active COVID-19. Sequenced sample: peripheral blood. The rearrangement uses TRBV10-3 and TRBJ1-5; 8 bases are shared with TRBD1. CDR3 DNA: TGTGCCATCAGTGAACAGGGGGATAGCAATCAGCCCCAGCATTTT. Protein sequence: CAISEQGDSNQPQHF.